These 13 T cell receptor beta chains share one sample of origin, sequenced in a study of blood T cell repertoires in COVID-19 (dated by TCRdb to the early 2020s). Library generation was performed with the immunoSEQ multiplex PCR assay. TCRdb obtained this table from immuneACCESS and retained in-frame rearrangements with V and J assigned. These tables miss some clones; where compared with another copy, unresolved V genes account for less than half of the shortfall, and the remainder is unexplained. This sample is represented by approximately 200,000 clones; approximately 84% of them were singletons. The ten biggest clones cover about 1.7% of the sample. The material sequenced was PBMCs or T cells enriched from blood (not recorded which). The receptors derive from a man aged 55-75 years who had recovered from COVID-19.

V usage is TRBV6-5 and J usage is TRBJ1-4, with a possible D match to TRBD1 (6 bases). The CDR3 runs to 15 residues. Trimming cost V 2 bases and J 8 bases, with 15 bases left between them. The V gene's germline CDR1 is MNHEY and CDR2 SVGAGI. This CDR3 is CASSYGGGRGEKLFF. The CDR3 bases are TGTGCCAGCAGTTACGGCGGGGGGCGAGGAGAAAAACTGTTTTTT.

J is TRBJ2-1 and V is TRBV7-6, with 10 nucleotides matching TRBD2. Looked up from germline, CDR1 is SGHVS and CDR2 is FNYEAQ. With 2 bases clipped from V and 5 bases from J, the junction kept 9 bases outside the gene matches. The CDR3 sequence is 17 residues long. The CDR3 nucleotides are TGTGCCAGCAGCTTATTAGCGGGGGGCGAAACAAACAATGAGCAGTTCTTC. Translated: CASSLLAGGETNNEQFF. Combining the CDR3 with reference TRBV7-6 and TRBJ2-1 gives the whole variable domain GAGVSQSPRYKVTKRGQDVALRCDPISGHVSLYWYRQALGQGPEFLTYFNYEAQQDKSGLPNDRFSAERPEGSISTLTIQRTEQRDSAMYRCASSLLAGGETNNEQFFGPGTRLTVL.

The V call is TRBV19, the J call TRBJ1-2, with 9 bases fitting TRBD1. The CDR3 runs to 12 residues. CDR1 and CDR2 from the germline V gene are LNHDA and SQIVND (reference sequence). V was pared by 5 bases and J by 9 bases, with 4 bases of the junction left unmatched. CDR3 loop: CASSPGTGSYTF. CDR3 DNA sequence: TGTGCCAGTAGTCCAGGGACAGGGAGCTACACCTTC.

Turning to this clone: One end of the junction fails to match germline, which may point to a read error. The chain links TRBV7-7 to TRBJ2-3; TRBD1 matches 8 bases. In germline, CDR1 is SSHAT, CDR2 FNYEAQ (reference sequence). The CDR3 is 16 amino acids. Here the CDR3 DNA reads TGTGCTAGCAGCTTAACGCCAGGGGGCGTCACAGATACGCAGTATTTT. Amino acid sequence: CASSLTPGGVTDTQYF. The full variable domain, rest sourced from reference TRBV7-7 and TRBJ2-3, is GAGVSQSPRYKVTKRGQDVTLRCDPISSHATLYWYQQALGQGPEFLTYFNYEAQPDKSGLPSDRFSAERPEGSISTLTIQRTEQRDSAMYRCASSLTPGGVTDTQYFGPGTRLTVL.

The chain combines TRBV11-3 with TRBJ2-1; TRBD1 is a possible D gene (7 bases). The V gene lost 5 bases and the J gene lost 8 bases, with 16 bases spanning the gap. Germline V CDR1 and CDR2: SGHNT, YENEEA. The CDR3 loop spans 14 amino acids. CDR3 residues: CASSPTWRGHEQFF. The CDR3 region has the DNA TGTGCCAGCAGCCCTACCTGGAGGGGGCATGAGCAGTTCTTC. Filled out from reference TRBV11-3 and TRBJ2-1, the complete variable domain reads EAGVVQSPRYKIIEKKQPVAFWCNPISGHNTLYWYLQNLGQGPELLIRYENEEAVDDSQLPKDRFSAERLKGVDSTLKIQPAELGDSAVYLCASSPTWRGHEQFFGPGTRLTVL.

V is TRBV5-1 and J is TRBJ2-7, with D perhaps matching TRBD2 (7 bases). Germline lookup yields CDR1 SGHRS and CDR2 YFSETQ. The CDR3 has 15 amino acids. V lost 2 bases and J lost 4, with 16 bases in between. The CDR3 DNA sequence: TGCGCCAGCAGCTTCCGGGACGGGGGGCAGTACGAGCAGTACTTC. As protein: CASSFRDGGQYEQYF.

CDR3 sequence: CSVRKVAGGDTQYF. Written as DNA, the CDR3 is TGCAGCGTCCGTAAAGTAGCGGGGGGTGATACGCAGTATTTT. This chain uses TRBV29-1 with TRBJ2-3; TRBD2 agrees at 10 bases. The V gene end was trimmed by 6 bases and the J gene end by 6 bases; junction bases not matched to a gene: 9. Germline lookup yields CDR1 SQVTM and CDR2 ANQGSEA. This CDR3 spans 14 amino acids.

The chain employs TRBV6-5 and TRBJ2-7, with 8 nucleotides matching TRBD1. V shed 2 bases and J 4 bases; nucleotides not matched to a gene: 4. The CDR3 contains 14 residues. Germline CDR1 MNHEY, CDR2 SVGAGI. Here the CDR3 DNA reads TGTGCCAGCAGTTACAGGACAGGGATGTACGAGCAGTACTTC. Translated, it gives CASSYRTGMYEQYF.

The chain combines TRBV19 with TRBJ1-6; 7 positions agree with TRBD1. The V gene end was trimmed by 4 bases and the J gene end by 8 bases; junction bases not matched to a gene: 5. This CDR3 has 14 amino acids. CDR1 is LNHDA and CDR2 is SQIVND in the germline V gene (reference sequence). Written as DNA, the CDR3 is TGTGCCAGTAGTAGCCGGGACAGATATTCACCCCTCCACTTT. Translating gives CASSSRDRYSPLHF.

The chain links TRBV10-3 to TRBJ2-7; D possibly corresponds to TRBD1 (6 bases). The CDR3 runs 16 residues. Germline values: CDR1 ENHRY, CDR2 SYGVKD. V lost 0 bases, J lost 3 bases, and 15 bases lay in between. DNA for the CDR3: TGTGCCATCAGTGAGTCGGGGATAGGGGGTGACTACGAGCAGTACTTC. This sequence encodes CAISESGIGGDYEQYF.

The chain uses TRBV19 and TRBJ1-2; 7 positions match TRBD1. CDR1 LNHDA and CDR2 SQIVND come from the germline V gene (reference sequence). V trimming: 5 bases; J trimming: 4 bases; junction bases outside the gene matches: 4. The CDR3 is 13 residues long. The CDR3 is CASSLGTVYGYTF. CDR3 coding DNA: TGTGCCAGTAGTCTGGGGACAGTCTATGGCTACACCTTC.

The CDR3: CASSYAGRQTDTQYF. The CDR3 bases are TGTGCCAGCAGTTACGCCGGGAGACAGACAGATACGCAGTATTTT. The V call is TRBV6-5, the J call TRBJ2-3; D is possibly TRBD2 (6 bases). The V and J ends lost 2 bases and 3 bases respectively, with 12 bases between them. In germline, CDR1 is MNHEY, CDR2 SVGAGI. This CDR3 comprises 15 residues.

The chain joins TRBV6-2 or TRBV6-3 to TRBJ2-1; D is possibly TRBD2 (6 bases). CDR1 is MNHEY, CDR2 SVGEGT, per germline. The CDR3 has 16 residues. V lost 5 bases, J lost 0 bases, and 14 bases lay in between. In nucleotides, the CDR3 is TGTGCCAGCAGTCTCCCTCGGACTAACTCCTACAATGAGCAGTTCTTC. Translation: CASSLPRTNSYNEQFF.